These T cell receptor beta chains were read from a single sample in a study of shared T cell receptors in the human thymus. TCRdb's copy holds only in-frame clones and misses some; the assay was immunoSEQ multiplex PCR. The data show fewer than 700,000 clones, around nine tenths seen once. These same data were also listed under a study on human thymus T cells.

Sequenced: thymocytes. The receptors shown here come from a boy younger than two with a congenital heart defect. Each CDR3 is given with its conserved first and last residue. The D gene is left open where the match is weak. The size entry is marked missing in some rows and otherwise reads once, few, many or a size class.

clone_size,v_call,j_call,d_call,cdr3_nt,cdr3_aa
once,TRBV6-1,TRBJ1-1,NA,TGTGCCAGCAGTGAGGGAGGGCGCGGCACTGAAGCTTTCTTT,CASSEGGRGTEAFF
NA,TRBV9,TRBJ2-3,NA,TGTGCCAGCAGCGTAGGACCTATCAGGGGACCGGCACCAGATACGCAGTATTTT,CASSVGPIRGPAPDTQYF
few,TRBV29-1,TRBJ2-1,TRBD2,TGCAGCGTTGCAACCAAACTAGCGGGAGGGCAGAATGAGCAGTTCTTC,CSVATKLAGGQNEQFF
NA,TRBV29-1,TRBJ1-1,TRBD1,TGCAGCGTTGATCACAGTGGGGGACAGGGGGGGATGAACACTGAAGCTTTCTTT,CSVDHSGGQGGMNTEAFF
NA,TRBV27,TRBJ2-7,TRBD2,TGTGCCAGCAGTTTTCATAGCGGGGTTCCCTACGAGCAGTACTTC,CASSFHSGVPYEQYF
NA,TRBV5-1,TRBJ2-3,NA,TGCGCCAGCAGCTGGGGGCCTTGGAGCGGAGAGGGGGCAGATACGCAGTATTTT,CASSWGPWSGEGADTQYF
NA,TRBV5-6,TRBJ2-7,TRBD1,TGTGCCAGCAGCCACATCACAGGGGTCTACGAGCAGTACTTC,CASSHITGVYEQYF
NA,TRBV29-1,TRBJ1-1,NA,TGCAGCGTTGAAGAAAGGCAGGGGCCCCGAATGAACACTGAAGCTTTCTTT,CSVEERQGPRMNTEAFF
NA,TRBV12-2,TRBJ2-5,NA,TGTGCAAGTCGGAGTTCGGACAGGGGGCAAGAGACCCAGTACTTC,CASRSSDRGQETQYF
NA,TRBV7-6,TRBJ2-7,TRBD2,TGTGCCAGCAGCCCCCGCCTAGCGGGAGACGAGCAGTACTTC,CASSPRLAGDEQYF
NA,TRBV11-1,TRBJ2-2,TRBD2,TGTGCCAGCAGCTGGACTAGCGGACCTACCGGGGAGCTGTTTTTT,CASSWTSGPTGELFF
NA,TRBV5-1,TRBJ2-7,TRBD1,TGCGCCAGCAGCTTCCTAACAGGGGGCAGAATCTACGAGCAGTACTTC,CASSFLTGGRIYEQYF
NA,TRBV14,TRBJ1-2,NA,TGTGCCAGCAGCCAAGGGTCAGCGAACTATGGCTACACCTTC,CASSQGSANYGYTF
once,TRBV5-4,TRBJ2-7,TRBD2,TGTGCCAGCAGCCTATTAGCGGGAGGCAAAGCTGTGCAGTACTTC,CASSLLAGGKAVQYF
NA,TRBV9,TRBJ1-2,NA,TGTGCCAGCAGCGTAGAGGGCAGCGGATGGGGCTACACCTTC,CASSVEGSGWGYTF
NA,TRBV6-6,TRBJ2-2,TRBD1,TGTGCCAGCAGAAACAGGGGATGGAACACCGGGGAGCTGTTTTTT,CASRNRGWNTGELFF
NA,TRBV7-2,TRBJ2-7,TRBD2,TGTGCCAGCAGCTTAAAGGCAACTAGCGGGGGCTCCTACGAGCAGTACTTC,CASSLKATSGGSYEQYF
NA,TRBV4-1,TRBJ2-7,NA,TGCGCCAGCAGCCAAGATAGGAGAGGCTACGAGCAGTACTTC,CASSQDRRGYEQYF
NA,TRBV16,TRBJ2-1,TRBD2,TGTGCCAGCAGCCAATCGATACCCCCAAAAGCGGGAGCCCCCTACAATGAGCAGTTCTTC,CASSQSIPPKAGAPYNEQFF
NA,TRBV30,TRBJ2-7,NA,TGTGCCTGGAGTCTGGGGGCCCGGAACGAGCAGTACTTC,CAWSLGARNEQYF
NA,TRBV2,TRBJ2-1,TRBD1,TGTGCCAGCAGTGTTGGGGACAGTACCTACAATGAGCAGTTCTTC,CASSVGDSTYNEQFF
NA,TRBV19,TRBJ2-7,TRBD2,TGTGCCAGTAGTACCCCGGGACTAGCGGGAGTGAACGAGCAGTACTTC,CASSTPGLAGVNEQYF
few,TRBV6-1,TRBJ1-2,TRBD1,TGTGCCAGCAGCCGGGACAGCAACTATGGCTACACCTTC,CASSRDSNYGYTF
NA,TRBV4-2,TRBJ2-3,TRBD2,TGTGCCAGCAGCCAAGGGCGACTAGCGGGGCGCACAGATACGCAGTATTTT,CASSQGRLAGRTDTQYF
NA,TRBV30,TRBJ1-2,TRBD1,TGTGCCTGCGGACAGGGCCTTAACTATGGCTACACCTTC,CACGQGLNYGYTF
NA,TRBV27,TRBJ1-1,TRBD1,TGTGCCAGCAGTTTGGACAACAGGGGTTGGAACACTGAAGCTTTCTTT,CASSLDNRGWNTEAFF
once,TRBV27,TRBJ2-3,NA,TGTGCCAGCAGTTTTTGGGTCCCCCTAGCAGGTACAGATACGCAGTATTTT,CASSFWVPLAGTDTQYF
few,TRBV7-2,TRBJ1-2,TRBD1,TGTGCCAGCAGCTTAGCGGGGAAAGAAAGGCAGGGGGGCTTGGGGATAGGAGGCTACACCTTC,CASSLAGKERQGGLGIGGYTF
once,TRBV10-3,TRBJ2-2,TRBD1,TGTGCCATCAGCGGAGTGGACAGGGGCACCGGGGAGCTGTTTTTT,CAISGVDRGTGELFF
NA,TRBV7-6,TRBJ1-1,TRBD1,TGTGCCAGCAGCTCCCCCCCGAGACAGGGAATCACCACTGAAGCTTTCTTT,CASSSPPRQGITTEAFF
NA,TRBV10-3,TRBJ2-5,TRBD1,TGTGCCATCAGCCACAGGGGGTGGGAGACCCAGTACTTC,CAISHRGWETQYF
NA,TRBV13,TRBJ1-1,TRBD1,TGTGCCAGCAGCTTAGGCCTAATCAGGGGGCAGAATGAAGCTTTCTTT,CASSLGLIRGQNEAFF
NA,TRBV29-1,TRBJ2-1,TRBD2,TGCAGCTCCGAGGGACTAGCGGGAGATAGAGCCAAGTCCTACAATGAGCAGTTCTTC,CSSEGLAGDRAKSYNEQFF
NA,TRBV7-2,TRBJ2-7,NA,TGTGCCAGCAGCTCCCTTCGGCGGGTCCCGACCTACGAGCAGTACTTC,CASSSLRRVPTYEQYF
NA,TRBV7-9,TRBJ1-1,NA,TGTGCCAGCAGCTTAAAGAACTCTCTGAACACTGAAGCTTTCTTT,CASSLKNSLNTEAFF
NA,TRBV20-1,TRBJ2-1,NA,TGCAGTGCCAAAGAGGAGCAGTTCTTC,CSAKEEQFF
NA,TRBV6-1,TRBJ1-4,NA,TGTGCCAGCAGTGAATACTCGGGTCGGGAAAAACTGTTTTTT,CASSEYSGREKLFF
NA,TRBV27,TRBJ2-5,NA,TGTGCCAGCAGTCCGAGGAGTGGTCGGGAAGAGACCCAGTACTTC,CASSPRSGREETQYF
NA,TRBV14,TRBJ2-5,TRBD2,TGTGCCAGCAGCCTTTCCGGACTAGCGGGAGGTGGGACCCAGTACTTC,CASSLSGLAGGGTQYF
NA,TRBV11-3,TRBJ2-4,TRBD1,TGTGCCAGCACAAACTTACAGGGGGACATTCAGTACTTC,CASTNLQGDIQYF
NA,TRBV11-2,TRBJ2-7,TRBD2,TGTGCCAGCAGCCCCCGACTAGCGGTTGGCCACGAGCAGTACTTC,CASSPRLAVGHEQYF
NA,TRBV9,TRBJ2-3,NA,TGTGCCAGCAGTGCTCTAGCGAGAGGGGAAGATACGCAGTATTTT,CASSALARGEDTQYF
NA,TRBV5-6,TRBJ2-1,NA,TGTGCCAGCAGCTTGGTGAGACTCGGATACAATGAGCAGTTCTTC,CASSLVRLGYNEQFF
NA,TRBV6-1,TRBJ2-6,NA,TGTGCCAGCAGTGAATTGGAGGCAGGTGACGGGGCCAACGTCCTGACTTTC,CASSELEAGDGANVLTF
NA,TRBV6-5,TRBJ2-5,TRBD1,TGTGCCAGCAGGGATGGGACAGGCCCCCCGGAGACCCAGTACTTC,CASRDGTGPPETQYF
NA,TRBV4-3,TRBJ2-7,NA,TGCGCCAGCAGCCAAGCTCCCTGGAGAATCTACGAGCAGTACTTC,CASSQAPWRIYEQYF